The subject of this entry is one T cell receptor beta chain. The record originates from a study of blood T cell repertoires in COVID-19. Study context: Both acute and convalescent COVID-19 samples were obtained from the United States, Italy and Spain. Nucleic acid was either cDNA or gDNA, and it came from T cells, B-cell-depleted T cells, or PBMCs.

In the study's own analysis: Estimates of nucleated cell counts were drawn from the amplification of reference gene primers. TCRdb's copy holds only in-frame clones and misses some; the assay was immunoSEQ multiplex PCR. Clone size and the V and J calls come from that table; the DNA yielded D and trimming. The repertoire includes about 73,000 clones, 80% to 90% of them detected once, and 20% sits in the top ten. Losses at the gene ends were 0 bases for V and 7 bases for J; bases not matched to a gene: 7. Germline V lookup: CDR1 SGHRS, CDR2 YFSETQ. This CDR3 spans 14 amino acids. This chain uses TRBV5-1 with TRBJ2-7, with 7 bases aligning to TRBD1. Sequencing used peripheral blood. The receptor comes from a woman aged 70-85 years with acute or convalescent COVID-19. The CDR3 DNA reads as TGCGCCAGCAGCTTGGCCCCAGGGGGAGCGGAGCAGTACTTC. Translated, it gives CASSLAPGGAEQYF.